This TCR beta chain was obtained from a study of T-cell memory formation after mild COVID-19. The CDR3 length is 16 residues. CDR1 and CDR2 (germline): SGHDT, YYEEEE. Deletions cut 2 bases from V and 5 bases from J, with 18 bases between. There are a few counts of this clonotype. The antigen is undetermined. General study results and limits: There were some responding clones in pre-infection memory, which suggested that cross-reactive memory had joined. SARS-CoV-2 specificity was not confirmed for second-wave clones peaking on day 37.

TCRdb ran MiXCR on the 5' RACE reads and lists one entry per CDR3 protein. The data contain a few hundred thousand distinct CDR3 sequences, roughly 15% of them seen just once; the ten biggest clones take up approximately 25%. The sequencing sample was made of PBMCs or a T cell subset sorted from them (not recorded which). The sequence came from a young man who had mild COVID-19 (a few samples of this study predate the infection). Cell type and time point are not known. The gene calls are TRBV5-6 and TRBJ2-3; D could derive from TRBD1 or TRBD2 (5 bases each). CDR3 protein: CASSLVRGEWGDTQYF. As DNA, the CDR3 is TGTGCCAGCAGCTTAGTAAGAGGGGAGTGGGGAGATACGCAGTATTTT.